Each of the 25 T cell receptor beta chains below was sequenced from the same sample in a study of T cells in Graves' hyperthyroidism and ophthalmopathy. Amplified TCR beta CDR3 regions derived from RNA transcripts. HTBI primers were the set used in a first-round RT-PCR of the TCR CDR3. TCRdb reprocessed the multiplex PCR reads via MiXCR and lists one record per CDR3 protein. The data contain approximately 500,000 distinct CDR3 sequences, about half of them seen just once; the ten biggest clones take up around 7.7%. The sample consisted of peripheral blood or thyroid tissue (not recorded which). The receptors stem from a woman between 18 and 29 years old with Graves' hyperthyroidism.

Here the CDR3 reads CSPYGGVDQETQYF. CDR3 coding DNA: TGCAGCCCTTACGGGGGCGTAGACCAAGAGACCCAGTACTTC. This chain joins TRBV29-1 and TRBJ2-5, with D perhaps given as TRBD1 or TRBD2 (6 bases each). Trimming removed 8 bases at V and 0 bases at J, with 16 bases between. This CDR3 has 14 amino acids. Germline V gives CDR1 SQVTM, CDR2 ANQGSEA.

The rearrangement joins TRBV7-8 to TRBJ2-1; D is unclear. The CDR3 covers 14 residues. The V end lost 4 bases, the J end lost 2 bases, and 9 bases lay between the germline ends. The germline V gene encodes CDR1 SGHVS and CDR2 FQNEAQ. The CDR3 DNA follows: TGTGCCAGCAGCTCCCTTGGTCCCTACAATGAGCAGTTCTTC. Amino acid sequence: CASSSLGPYNEQFF.

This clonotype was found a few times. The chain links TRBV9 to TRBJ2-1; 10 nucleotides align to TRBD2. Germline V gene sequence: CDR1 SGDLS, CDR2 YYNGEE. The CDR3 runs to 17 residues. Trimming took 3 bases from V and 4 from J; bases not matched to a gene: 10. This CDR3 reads CASSAVPGLARYNEQFF. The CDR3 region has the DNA TGTGCCAGCAGCGCCGTACCGGGACTAGCGCGATACAATGAGCAGTTCTTC. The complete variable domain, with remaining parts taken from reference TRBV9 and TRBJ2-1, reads DSGVTQTPKHLITATGQRVTLRCSPRSGDLSVYWYQQSLDQGLQFLIQYYNGEERAKGNILERFSAQQFPDLHSELNLSSLELGDSALYFCASSAVPGLARYNEQFFGPGTRLTVL.

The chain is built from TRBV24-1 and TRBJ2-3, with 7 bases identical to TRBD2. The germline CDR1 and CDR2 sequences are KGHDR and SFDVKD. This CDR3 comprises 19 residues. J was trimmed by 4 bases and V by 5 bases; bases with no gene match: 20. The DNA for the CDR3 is TGTGCCACCAGTGCCGTTTCGGGAGTAGCGGGTGTTATCGCAGATACGCAGTATTTT. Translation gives CATSAVSGVAGVIADTQYF.

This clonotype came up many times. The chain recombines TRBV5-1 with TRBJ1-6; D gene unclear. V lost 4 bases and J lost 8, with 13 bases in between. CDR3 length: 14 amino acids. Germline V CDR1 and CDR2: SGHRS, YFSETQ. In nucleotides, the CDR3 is TGCGCCAGCAGCCTAGACAACTCAGATTCACCCCTCCACTTT. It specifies CASSLDNSDSPLHF.

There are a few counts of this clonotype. This CDR3 reads CARSTGFYYEQYF. Here the CDR3 DNA reads TGTGCCCGATCGACAGGGTTTTACTACGAGCAGTACTTC. The chain joins TRBV30 to TRBJ2-7, with 7 nucleotides matching TRBD1. J gave up 3 bases and V 8 bases, and 10 bases lay outside the gene matches. The CDR3 runs to 13 residues. Germline V gene sequence: CDR1 GTSNPN, CDR2 SVGIG (reference sequence).

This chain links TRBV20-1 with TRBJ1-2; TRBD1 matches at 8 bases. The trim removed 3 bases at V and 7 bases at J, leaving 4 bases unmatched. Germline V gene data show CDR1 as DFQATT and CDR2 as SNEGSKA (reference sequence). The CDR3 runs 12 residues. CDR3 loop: CSARNQGAGYTF. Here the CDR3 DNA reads TGCAGTGCTAGGAATCAGGGGGCTGGCTACACCTTC.

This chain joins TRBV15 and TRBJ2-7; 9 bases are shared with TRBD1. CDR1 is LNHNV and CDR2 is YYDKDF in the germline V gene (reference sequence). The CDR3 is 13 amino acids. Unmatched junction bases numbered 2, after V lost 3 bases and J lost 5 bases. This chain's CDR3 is CATSRGQGHEQYF. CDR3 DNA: TGTGCCACCAGCAGGGGACAGGGCCACGAGCAGTACTTC.

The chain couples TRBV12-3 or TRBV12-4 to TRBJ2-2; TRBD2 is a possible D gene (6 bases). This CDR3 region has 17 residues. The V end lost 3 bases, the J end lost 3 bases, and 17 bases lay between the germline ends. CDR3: CASSLVYIPGDTGELFF. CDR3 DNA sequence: TGTGCCAGCAGTTTGGTTTACATCCCGGGGGACACCGGGGAGCTGTTTTTT.

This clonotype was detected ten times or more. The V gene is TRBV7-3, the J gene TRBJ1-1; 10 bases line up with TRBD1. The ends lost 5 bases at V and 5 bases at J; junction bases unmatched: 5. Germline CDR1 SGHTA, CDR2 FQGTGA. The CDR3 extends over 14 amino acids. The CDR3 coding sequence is TGTGCCAGCAGCCAGGACAGGGGGAGGACTGAAGCTTTCTTT. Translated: CASSQDRGRTEAFF. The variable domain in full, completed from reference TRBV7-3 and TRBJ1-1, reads GAGVSQTPSNKVTEKGKYVELRCDPISGHTALYWYRQSLGQGPEFLIYFQGTGAADDSGLPNDRFFAVRPEGSVSTLKIQRTERGDSAVYLCASSQDRGRTEAFFGQGTRLTVV.

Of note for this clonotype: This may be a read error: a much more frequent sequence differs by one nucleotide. The DNA for the CDR3 is TGTGCCACCAGTGCCGACAGGGAAGGTACTGAGGCCAACGTCCTGACTTTC. Its protein is CATSADREGTEANVLTF. V and J are TRBV24-1 and TRBJ2-6, with 7 bases identical to TRBD1. The germline V gene encodes CDR1 KGHDR and CDR2 SFDVKD. The CDR3 extends over 17 amino acids. Trimming at V came to 5 bases and at J to 6 bases, leaving 12 bases not matched to a gene.

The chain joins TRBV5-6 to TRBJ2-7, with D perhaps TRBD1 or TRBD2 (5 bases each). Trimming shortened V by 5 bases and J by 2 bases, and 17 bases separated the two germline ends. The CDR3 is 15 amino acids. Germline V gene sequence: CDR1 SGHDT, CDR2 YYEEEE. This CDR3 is CASSYTGRTTYEQYV. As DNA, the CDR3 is TGTGCCAGCAGTTATACGGGACGGACAACCTACGAGCAGTACGTC.

The CDR3 loop reads CASSLSGAWDGYTF. CDR3 in DNA: TGTGCCAGCAGTTTATCGGGGGCTTGGGATGGCTACACCTTC. This chain uses TRBV2 with TRBJ1-2, with a weak D call TRBD1 (6 bases). The CDR3 covers 14 residues. Germline V gene sequence: CDR1 SNHLY, CDR2 FYNNEI. V lost 5 bases and J 6 bases, leaving 16 bases between the germline ends.

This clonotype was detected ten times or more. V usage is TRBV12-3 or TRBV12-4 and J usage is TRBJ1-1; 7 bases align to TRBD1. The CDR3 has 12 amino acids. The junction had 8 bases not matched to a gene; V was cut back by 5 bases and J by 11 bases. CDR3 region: CASSIFRGSAFF. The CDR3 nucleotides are TGTGCCAGCAGTATATTCAGGGGGAGCGCTTTCTTT.

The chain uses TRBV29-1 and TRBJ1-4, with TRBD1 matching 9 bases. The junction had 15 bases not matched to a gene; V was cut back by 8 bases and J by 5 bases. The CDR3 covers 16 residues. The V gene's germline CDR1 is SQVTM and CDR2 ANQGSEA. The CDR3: CSSYRSGTGTNEKLFF. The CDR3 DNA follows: TGCAGCAGCTACCGTTCCGGGACAGGGACGAATGAAAAACTGTTTTTT.

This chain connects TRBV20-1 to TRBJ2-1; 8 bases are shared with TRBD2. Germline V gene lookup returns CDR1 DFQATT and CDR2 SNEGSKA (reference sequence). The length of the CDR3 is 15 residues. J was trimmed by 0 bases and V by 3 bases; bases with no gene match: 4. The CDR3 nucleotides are TGCAGTGCTAGTCTAGCGGGTAGCTCCTACAATGAGCAGTTCTTC. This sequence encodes CSASLAGSSYNEQFF.

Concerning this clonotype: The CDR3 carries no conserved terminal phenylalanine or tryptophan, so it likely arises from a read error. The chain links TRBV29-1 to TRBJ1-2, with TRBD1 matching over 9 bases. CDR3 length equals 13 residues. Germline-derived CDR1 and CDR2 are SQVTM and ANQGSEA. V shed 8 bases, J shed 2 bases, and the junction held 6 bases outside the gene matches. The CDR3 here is CSPRTGANYGYTS. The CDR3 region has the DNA TGCAGCCCGCGGACAGGGGCGAACTATGGCTACACCTCC.

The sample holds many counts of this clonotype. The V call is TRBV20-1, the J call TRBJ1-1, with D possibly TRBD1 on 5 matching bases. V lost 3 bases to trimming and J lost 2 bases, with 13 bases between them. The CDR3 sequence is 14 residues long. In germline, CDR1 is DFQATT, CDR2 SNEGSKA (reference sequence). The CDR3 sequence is CSASRGDSNTEAFF. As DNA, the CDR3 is TGCAGTGCTAGTAGAGGGGACTCAAACACTGAAGCTTTCTTT.

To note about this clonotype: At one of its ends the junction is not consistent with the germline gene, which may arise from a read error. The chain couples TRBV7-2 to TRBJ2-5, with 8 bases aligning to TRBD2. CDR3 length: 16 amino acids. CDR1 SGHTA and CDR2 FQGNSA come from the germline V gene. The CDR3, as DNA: TGCGCCAGCAGCCAAGATCCTAGCGGGTGGAAAGAGACCCAGTACTTC. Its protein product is CASSQDPSGWKETQYF.

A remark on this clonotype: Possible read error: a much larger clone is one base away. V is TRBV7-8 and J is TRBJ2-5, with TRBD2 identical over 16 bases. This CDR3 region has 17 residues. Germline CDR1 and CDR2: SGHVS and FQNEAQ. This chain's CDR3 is CASSAGLAGGPLETQHF. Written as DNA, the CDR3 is TGCGCCAGCAGCGCGGGACTAGCGGGAGGGCCTCTAGAGACCCAGCACTTC.

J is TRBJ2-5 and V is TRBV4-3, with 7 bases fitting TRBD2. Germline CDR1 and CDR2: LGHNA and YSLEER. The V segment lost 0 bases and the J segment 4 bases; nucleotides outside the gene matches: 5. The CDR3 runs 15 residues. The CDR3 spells CASSQDASGRETQYF. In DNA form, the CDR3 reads TGCGCCAGCAGCCAAGATGCTAGCGGAAGAGAGACCCAGTACTTC.

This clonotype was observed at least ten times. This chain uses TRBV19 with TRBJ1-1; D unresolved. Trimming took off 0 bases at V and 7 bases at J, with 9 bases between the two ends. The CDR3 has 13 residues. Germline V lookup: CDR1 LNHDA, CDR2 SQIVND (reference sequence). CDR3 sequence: CASSIDLASEAFF. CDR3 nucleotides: TGTGCCAGTAGTATAGATCTCGCAAGTGAAGCTTTCTTT.

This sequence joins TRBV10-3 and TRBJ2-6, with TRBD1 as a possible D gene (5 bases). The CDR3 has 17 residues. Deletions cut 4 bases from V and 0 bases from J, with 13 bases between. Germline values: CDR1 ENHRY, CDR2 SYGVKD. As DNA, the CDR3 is TGTGCCATCAGTGCCGACAGCTATTACTCTGGGGCCAACGTCCTGACTTTC. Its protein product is CAISADSYYSGANVLTF.

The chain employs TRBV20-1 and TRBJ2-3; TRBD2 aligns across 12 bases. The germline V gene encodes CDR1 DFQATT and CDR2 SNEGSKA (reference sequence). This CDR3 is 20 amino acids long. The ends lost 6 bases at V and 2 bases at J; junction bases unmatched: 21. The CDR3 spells CSAWAVNTEASGRVTDTQYF. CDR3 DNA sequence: TGCAGTGCCTGGGCGGTGAACACTGAAGCTAGCGGGAGGGTCACAGATACGCAGTATTTT.

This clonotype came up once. CDR3 amino acids: CASSPDEPQHF. The CDR3 DNA reads TGTGCCAGCAGCCCTGATGAGCCCCAGCATTTT. The genes are TRBV7-3 and TRBJ1-5; D uncertain. With 5 bases removed from V and 8 bases from J, the gap between germline ends came to 7 bases. The length of the CDR3 is 11 residues. Germline V gives CDR1 SGHTA, CDR2 FQGTGA. The variable domain in full, with the rest retrieved from reference TRBV7-3 and TRBJ1-5, is GAGVSQTPSNKVTEKGKYVELRCDPISGHTALYWYRQSLGQGPEFLIYFQGTGAADDSGLPNDRFFAVRPEGSVSTLKIQRTERGDSAVYLCASSPDEPQHFGDGTRLSIL.